This entry describes one T cell receptor beta chain. This sample is drawn from a study of T cells after posttransplantation cyclophosphamide. Germline V gives CDR1 SGHAT, CDR2 FQNNGV. There are 16 residues in the CDR3. V lost 5 bases and J 2 bases, leaving 18 bases between the germline ends. Measured with immunoSEQ multiplex PCR; TCRdb has only the in-frame clones, and not every one. The data hold 28,000 or so clones, with 86% observed a single time. The chain joins TRBV11-2 to TRBJ1-2, with D unclear. Sequencing input: PBMCs. The clonotype originates from a man aged 50 to 60. The CDR3 bases are TGTGCCAGCAGCACCCACCTACAGACGCCGAACTATGGCTACACCTTC. This gives the protein CASSTHLQTPNYGYTF.